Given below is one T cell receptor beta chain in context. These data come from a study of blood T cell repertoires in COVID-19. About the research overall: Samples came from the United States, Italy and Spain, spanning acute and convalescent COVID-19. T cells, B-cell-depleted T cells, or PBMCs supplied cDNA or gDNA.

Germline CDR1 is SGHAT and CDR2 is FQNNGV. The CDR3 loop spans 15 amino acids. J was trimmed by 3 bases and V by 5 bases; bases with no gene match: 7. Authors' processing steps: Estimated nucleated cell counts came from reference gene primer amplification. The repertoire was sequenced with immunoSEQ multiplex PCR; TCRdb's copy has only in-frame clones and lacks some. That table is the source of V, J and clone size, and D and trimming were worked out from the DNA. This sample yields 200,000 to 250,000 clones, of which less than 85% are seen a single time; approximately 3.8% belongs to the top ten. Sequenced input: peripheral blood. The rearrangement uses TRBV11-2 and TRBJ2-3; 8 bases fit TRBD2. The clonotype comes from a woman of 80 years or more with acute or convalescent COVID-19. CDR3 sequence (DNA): TGTGCCAGCAGCCCTGGAGCGGGGGTTACAGATACGCAGTATTTT. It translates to CASSPGAGVTDTQYF.